This TCR beta chain came from a study of cytomegalovirus exposure and HLA in healthy donors. General observations from the study: High specificity and sensitivity for cytomegalovirus status were reported for the classifier.

A remark on this clone: Its antigen remains unknown.

This CDR3 contains 14 residues. The germline gives CDR1 SGHDT, CDR2 YYEEEE. The V end was cut by 1 base, the J end by 4 bases, with 9 bases between. The PCR ran on 60 Vbeta and 13 Jbeta primers. TCRdb's table, derived via immunoSEQ multiplex PCR, lists solely in-frame clones and lacks some. The repertoire table contains 140,000 to 150,000 clones. Sample: PBMCs. This sequence joins TRBV5-6 and TRBJ1-3; D unclear. The clonotype comes from a male donor in good health and CMV-seronegative. In nucleotides, the CDR3 is TGTGCCAGCAGCTTGCGGGGAGCCGGAAACACCATATATTTT. Translated, it gives CASSLRGAGNTIYF.